This T cell receptor beta chain appears in the sequencing data of a study of graft-versus-host responses after intestinal transplantation. Produced via immunoSEQ multiplex PCR; TCRdb's table is partial and in-frame only. The table includes tens of thousands of clones, 94% detected once. V lost 0 bases and J 10 bases, leaving 15 bases between the germline ends. From germline, CDR1 is SGHAT and CDR2 FQNNGV. CDR3 length: 15 residues. Concerning this clone itself: Its antigen is still unknown.

This specimen consisted of unstimulated CD4+ T cells sorted from spleen or lymph node cells, obtained before transplant. The chain couples TRBV11-2 to TRBJ1-4; D gene ambiguous. The origin of this receptor is a human donor who was the organ donor for an intestinal transplant. Written as DNA, the CDR3 is TGTGCCAGCAGCTTAGAGCGCGGGCTTAGGGTAAAACTGTTTTTT. It encodes CASSLERGLRVKLFF.